The next 31 T cell receptor beta chains were all read from a single sample in a study of Tregs in tolerant kidney transplant recipients. Data came from immunoSEQ multiplex PCR; TCRdb stores just in-frame clones and leaves some out. This sample's table reports 50,000 or so clones. The sequencing here drew on CD4+ T cells from blood, taken before the transplant. Receptor source: a human donor who received a combined kidney and bone marrow transplant.

Of note for this clone: The read halts 3 residues ahead of the CDR3 end, with the missing end drawn from the germline J gene. The chain has TRBV7-8 and TRBJ1-2, with TRBD1 identical over 10 bases. Germline V CDR1 and CDR2: SGHVS, FQNEAQ. The CDR3 sequence is 16 residues long. Trimming cost V 0 bases and J 4 bases; bases outside gene matches: 5. The DNA read from the CDR3 is TGTGCCAGCAGCTTAGCAGATTGGACAGGGGGCTATGGC. This translates into CASSLADWTGGYG. The complete CDR3 reads CASSLADWTGGYGYTF. The full variable domain, rest sourced from reference TRBV7-8 and TRBJ1-2, is GAGVSQSPRYKVAKRGQDVALRCDPISGHVSLFWYQQALGQGPEFLTYFQNEAQLDKSGLPSDRFFAERPEGSVSTLKIQRTQQEDSAVYLCASSLADWTGGYGYTFGSGTRLTVV.

On this clone itself: The read terminates 3 residues before the CDR3 end, so the remaining end is supplied by the germline J gene. The gene calls are TRBV6-2 or TRBV6-3 and TRBJ1-1; D might be TRBD1 (6 bases). Trimming cost V 7 bases and J 1 base, with 16 bases left between them. The CDR3 consists of 15 residues. Germline assignment: CDR1 MNHEY and CDR2 SVGEGT. The CDR3 bases that were read are TGTGCCAGCACCAATAGGGGGTCTTCGAACACTGAA. Its protein product is CASTNRGSSNTE. In full, the CDR3 reads CASTNRGSSNTEAFF.

Remarks on this clone: The read terminates 3 residues before the CDR3 end, so the remaining end is supplied by the germline J gene. The V and J genes are TRBV6-1 and TRBJ2-4, with a tentative D call TRBD2 (5 bases). V lost 3 bases and J lost 6, with 12 bases in between. The length of the CDR3 is 14 residues. CDR1 and CDR2 from the germline V gene are MNHNS and SASEGT. CDR3 sequence reads: CASSDNLGLNIQYF. The sequenced part of the CDR3 DNA is TGTGCCAGCAGTGATAACCTCGGACTAAACATT.

The CDR3 DNA, read in part, is TGTGCCAGTCACAGGGGGCGCACAGATACG. Residues: CASHRGRTDT. The full CDR3 is CASHRGRTDTQYF. This chain links TRBV19 with TRBJ2-3; 9 bases match TRBD1. Read data end 3 residues before the CDR3 end; the end is taken from the germline J gene. The trim removed 8 bases at V and 1 base at J, leaving 1 base unmatched. CDR3 length equals 13 residues. The germline CDR1 and CDR2 sequences are LNHDA and SQIVND (reference sequence).

To note about this clone: The sequenced fragment ends 3 residues before the CDR3 boundary, so the rest is inferred from the germline J gene. The J gene is TRBJ2-3, the V gene TRBV18, with 8 bases that match TRBD2. The CDR3 has 16 amino acids. V trimming: 6 bases; J trimming: 5 bases; junction bases outside the gene matches: 13. The germline V gene encodes CDR1 KGHSH and CDR2 LQKENI. The DNA read from the CDR3 is TGTGCCAGCTCGCCAAGACTAGCGACGGGAAGAGATACG. Residues: CASSPRLATGRDT. The entire CDR3 protein reads CASSPRLATGRDTQYF.

A remark on this clone: The read falls 3 residues short of the CDR3 end, and the missing part is taken from the germline J gene. The chain recombines TRBV19 with TRBJ1-5; 8 bases agree with TRBD1. Per germline, CDR1 LNHDA and CDR2 SQIVND (reference sequence). This CDR3 contains 14 residues. V shed 8 bases and J 1 base; nucleotides not matched to a gene: 4. CDR3 in amino acids: CASDRTGSNQPQHF. The CDR3 bases that were read are TGTGCCAGTGACAGGACAGGGAGCAATCAGCCC.

About this clone: The read comes to an end 3 residues before the CDR3 does, leaving the germline J gene to fill in the end. The chain couples TRBV2 to TRBJ2-2; D is tentatively TRBD1 or TRBD2 (7 bases each). V shed 10 bases and J shed 6 bases, with 18 bases lying between them. There are 14 residues in the CDR3. Per the germline V gene, CDR1 is SNHLY and CDR2 is FYNNEI. The covered CDR3 bases are TGTGCCACCCTAAGGGGGCGGGAGTCCGGGGAG. This encodes CATLRGRESGE. Given in full, the CDR3 is CATLRGRESGELFF.

Comments on this clone: Read data end 3 residues before the CDR3 end; the end is taken from the germline J gene. The chain combines TRBV7-2 with TRBJ2-5; 8 positions match TRBD2. Germline values: CDR1 SGHTA, CDR2 FQGNSA. The trim removed 0 bases at V and 4 bases at J, leaving 10 bases unmatched. The CDR3 spans 17 residues. CDR3 loop: CASSLARAGEGGETQYF. CDR3 DNA, as far as it was read: TGTGCCAGCAGCTTAGCCAGAGCGGGAGAGGGAGGAGAGACC.

Incomplete CDR3 DNA: TGTGCCAGTAGTAAGGAACAGGGGGCGCGCGGAGTGAACACTGAA. This gives the protein CASSKEQGARGVNTE. The CDR3 as a whole reads CASSKEQGARGVNTEAFF. The chain links TRBV19 to TRBJ1-1, with TRBD1 identical over 9 bases. The CDR3 end lies 3 residues beyond the end of the read and is filled in from the germline J gene. With 4 bases clipped from V and 0 bases from J, the junction kept 12 bases outside the gene matches. Germline V gene data show CDR1 as LNHDA and CDR2 as SQIVND (reference sequence). CDR3 length: 18 residues.

As to this clone: The CDR3 end is not reached by the read, which stops 3 residues before it; the germline J gene fills it in. V and J are TRBV20-1 and TRBJ1-2, with D tentatively TRBD1 (5 bases). V was clipped by 4 bases and J by 3 bases, with 12 bases between them. The length of the CDR3 is 13 residues. Germline CDR1 DFQATT, CDR2 SNEGSKA (reference sequence). The part of the CDR3 DNA that was read is TGCAGTGCTACCAAGACAGACGACTATGGC. This codes for CSATKTDDYG. The entire CDR3 sequence reads CSATKTDDYGYTF.

Points on this clone: The CDR3 goes on 3 residues after the read ends, and that part is filled in from the germline J gene. V and J are TRBV29-1 and TRBJ1-1; TRBD1 matches 10 bases. The CDR3 is 14 amino acids. Germline loops: CDR1 SQVTM, CDR2 ANQGSEA. V lost 4 bases to trimming and J lost 3 bases; unmatched junction nucleotides: 5. The part of the CDR3 DNA that was read is TGCAGCGTTGCCGGGACAGGGGCCCACACTGAA. It specifies CSVAGTGAHTE. The CDR3 reads in full as CSVAGTGAHTEAFF.

Details on this clone: The CDR3 extends 3 residues past the end of the read, so its final part is completed from the germline J gene. The chain links TRBV2 to TRBJ1-5; 7 bases fit TRBD1. Germline lookup yields CDR1 SNHLY and CDR2 FYNNEI. V was clipped by 4 bases and J by 4 bases; unmatched bases: 4. The CDR3 has 14 residues. This CDR3 is CASSGTGYNQPQHF. The DNA read from the CDR3 is TGTGCCAGCAGTGGGACAGGTTATAATCAGCCC.

The sequenced part of the CDR3 DNA is TGTGCCAGTAGTATAGTTGGGACTATCAGTGAG. Translating it yields CASSIVGTISE. The entire CDR3 protein is CASSIVGTISEQFF. This chain links TRBV19 with TRBJ2-1; 7 nucleotides line up with TRBD2. The CDR3 end is not reached by the read, which stops 3 residues before it; the germline J gene fills it in. This CDR3 is built from 14 residues. The V and J ends lost 1 base and 9 bases, in that order; junction bases with no gene match: 6. CDR1 LNHDA and CDR2 SQIVND come from the germline V gene (reference sequence).

Remarks on this clone: The read ends 3 residues shy of where the CDR3 ends; the end is completed using the germline J gene. The rearrangement joins TRBV19 to TRBJ1-2, with 9 bases identical to TRBD1. V gave up 4 bases and J gave up 5 bases; unmatched junction bases: 8. This CDR3 has 15 amino acids. CDR1 LNHDA and CDR2 SQIVND come from the germline V gene (reference sequence). Here the CDR3 reads CASSTSTGGYYGYTF. The sequenced part of the CDR3 DNA is TGTGCCAGTAGTACATCGACAGGGGGATATTATGGC.

On this clone: Read data end 3 residues before the CDR3 end; the end is taken from the germline J gene. This rearrangement joins TRBV4-2 to TRBJ1-5, with 11 bases lining up with TRBD1. J was trimmed by 2 bases and V by 4 bases; bases with no gene match: 7. CDR1 is LGHNA, CDR2 YNFKEQ, per germline. The CDR3 has 17 residues. The CDR3 loop is CASSLGQGAARNQPQHF. The DNA read from the CDR3 is TGTGCCAGCAGCCTCGGACAGGGGGCGGCCCGCAATCAGCCC.

A word on this clone: The read finishes 3 residues shy of the CDR3 end, and the germline J gene is used to complete it. The V gene is TRBV5-6, the J gene TRBJ1-1; D gene ambiguous. This CDR3 has 14 amino acids. The germline V gene has CDR1 SGHDT and CDR2 YYEEEE. V was cut by 0 bases and J by 1 base, with 7 bases left in between. The CDR3 region is CASSLERANTEAFF. The DNA read from the CDR3 is TGTGCCAGCAGCTTGGAGCGAGCGAACACTGAA.

About this clone itself: The CDR3 end is not reached by the read, which stops 3 residues before it; the germline J gene fills it in. V is TRBV5-1 and J is TRBJ2-3, with 8 bases fitting TRBD1. V was clipped by 4 bases and J by 6 bases; unmatched bases: 10. Germline CDR1 reads SGHRS; CDR2 reads YFSETQ. The CDR3 length is 15 residues. The CDR3 loop is CASSIGQGPFDTQYF. The covered CDR3 bases are TGCGCCAGCAGCATCGGACAGGGCCCGTTCGATACG.

Details on this clone: The read gets to within 3 residues of the CDR3 end, and the germline J gene fills in the rest. The chain uses TRBV7-2 and TRBJ2-7; D unclear. V shed 4 bases and J shed 3 bases, with 13 bases lying between them. The CDR3 consists of 14 residues. CDR1 is SGHTA and CDR2 is FQGNSA in the germline V gene. CDR3 DNA, as far as it was read: TGTGCCAGCAGCTGGAGCGTTCTCGACTACGAG. This translates into CASSWSVLDYE. The CDR3 reads in full as CASSWSVLDYEQYF.

In regard to this clone: The CDR3 extends 3 residues past the end of the read, so its final part is completed from the germline J gene. The V gene is TRBV18, the J gene TRBJ1-2; 10 bases align to TRBD1. The CDR3 spans 17 residues. The germline CDR1 and CDR2 sequences are KGHSH and LQKENI. Trimming removed 5 bases from V and 0 bases from J; junction bases left unmatched: 9. The CDR3 is CASSEGQGTTTNYGYTF. CDR3 DNA, as far as it was read: TGTGCCAGCTCAGAGGGACAGGGGACAACTACTAACTATGGC. Full variable domain (rest looked up from reference TRBV18 and TRBJ1-2): NAGVMQNPRHLVRRRGQEARLRCSPMKGHSHVYWYRQLPEEGLKFMVYLQKENIIDESGMPKERFSAEFPKEGPSILRIQQVVRGDSAAYFCASSEGQGTTTNYGYTFGSGTRLTVV.

A word on this clone: The read ends 3 residues early relative to the CDR3; the germline J gene fills the gap. V and J are TRBV2 and TRBJ1-4; weak D call: TRBD1 (5 bases). This CDR3 has 14 amino acids. V gave up 8 bases and J gave up 5 bases, with 15 bases separating them. Germline CDR1 is SNHLY and CDR2 is FYNNEI. This CDR3 reads CASGGLGGNEKLFF. The covered CDR3 bases are TGTGCCAGCGGAGGACTGGGGGGGAATGAAAAA.

As to this clone: The read falls 3 residues short of the CDR3 end, and the missing part is taken from the germline J gene. V is TRBV18 and J is TRBJ1-2; D may be TRBD1 (5 bases). This CDR3 has 14 residues. The V gene's germline CDR1 is KGHSH and CDR2 LQKENI. The CDR3 sequence is CASSPSGKKFGYTF. Incomplete CDR3 DNA: TGTGCCAGCTCACCATCAGGGAAGAAGTTCGGC.

About this clone itself: Read sequence stops 3 residues before the CDR3 end, and the germline J gene provides the missing end. This chain connects TRBV7-9 to TRBJ1-3; D gene uncertain. This CDR3 contains 15 residues. Trimming pared 6 bases from V and 1 base from J, leaving 13 bases between. Germline V CDR1 and CDR2: SEHNR, FQNEAQ (reference sequence). The CDR3 sequence is CASRISVESGNTIYF. The CDR3 DNA, read in part, is TGTGCCAGCAGGATCTCGGTTGAGTCTGGAAACACC.

On this clone itself: The read stops 3 residues short of the end of the CDR3; the missing end is completed from the germline J gene. The chain employs TRBV19 and TRBJ2-2; the D is unclear. Trimming took 7 bases from V and 5 from J, leaving 11 bases between them. The CDR3 runs to 13 residues. The germline gives CDR1 LNHDA, CDR2 SQIVND (reference sequence). CDR3 DNA, as far as it was read: TGTGCCAGTAACCATCCACGGACCGGGGAG. As protein: CASNHPRTGE. The complete CDR3 protein is CASNHPRTGELFF.

Note on this clone: The missing CDR3 end, 3 residues past where the read stops, is filled in from the germline J gene. This chain links TRBV5-4 with TRBJ2-2, with D unresolved. Trimming pared 3 bases from V and 5 bases from J, leaving 14 bases between. Germline-derived CDR1 and CDR2 are SGHNT and YYREEE (reference sequence). CDR3 size: 15 residues. CDR3 DNA (partial): TGTGCCAGCAGCTCCAATCGCCATAGAACCGGGGAG. This codes for CASSSNRHRTGE. The whole CDR3 region reads CASSSNRHRTGELFF.

A word on this clone: From the germline J gene comes the end of the CDR3, since the read stops 3 residues before it. The V and J genes are TRBV7-9 and TRBJ2-5, with TRBD1 as a possible D gene (6 bases). Per germline, CDR1 SEHNR and CDR2 FQNEAQ (reference sequence). V was shortened by 5 bases and J by 2 bases, with 15 bases between the two germline ends. The CDR3 consists of 15 residues. This chain's CDR3 is CASSRGQTQQETQYF. CDR3 DNA (partial): TGTGCCAGCAGCCGCGGACAGACTCAACAAGAGACC.

As to this clone: With the read ending 3 residues before the CDR3 end, the germline J gene is used to fill in that end. The chain employs TRBV30 and TRBJ2-5; tentatively, D is TRBD1 (6 bases). The length of the CDR3 is 13 residues. Germline CDR1 reads GTSNPN; CDR2 reads SVGIG (reference sequence). V gave up 4 bases and J gave up 7 bases, with 16 bases separating them. CDR3 protein: CAWNARGLGTQYF. The sequenced CDR3 bases are TGTGCCTGGAATGCCAGGGGTTTGGGGACC.

Comment on this clone: The missing CDR3 end, 3 residues past where the read stops, is filled in from the germline J gene. The chain combines TRBV2 with TRBJ2-7; D uncertain. The CDR3 runs to 12 residues. Per the germline V gene, CDR1 is SNHLY and CDR2 is FYNNEI. Trimming cost V 10 bases and J 2 bases, with 12 bases left between them. The CDR3 reads CAIWARPYEQYF. The CDR3 bases that were read are TGTGCCATCTGGGCCAGGCCCTACGAG.

A remark on this clone: The sequence runs out 3 residues before the end of the CDR3; the remainder is reconstructed from the germline J gene. This chain joins TRBV20-1 and TRBJ1-1; 7 bases are shared with TRBD1. With V trimmed by 5 bases and J by 4 bases, 7 bases remained unmatched. Germline assignment: CDR1 DFQATT and CDR2 SNEGSKA (reference sequence). The CDR3 has 13 amino acids. The CDR3 DNA, read in part, is TGCAGTGCTCCCCCCCAGGGGGGCACTGAA. Residues: CSAPPQGGTE. The CDR3 in its entirety is CSAPPQGGTEAFF.

In regard to this clone: The read gets to within 3 residues of the CDR3 end, and the germline J gene fills in the rest. The V call is TRBV7-9, the J call TRBJ2-5; D possibly corresponds to TRBD1 (7 bases). The CDR3 has 15 residues. V gave up 5 bases and J gave up 5 bases, with 18 bases separating them. Germline values: CDR1 SEHNR, CDR2 FQNEAQ (reference sequence). CDR3 DNA, as far as it was read: TGTGCCAGCAGCCCGAACAGGGGAGGAGGGGAGACC. Encoded protein: CASSPNRGGGET. The entire CDR3 sequence reads CASSPNRGGGETQYF.

For this clone: The CDR3 goes on 3 residues after the read ends, and that part is filled in from the germline J gene. The J gene is TRBJ2-5, the V gene TRBV6-2 or TRBV6-3, with 13 bases that match TRBD2. V gave up 6 bases and J gave up 5 bases; unmatched junction bases: 12. CDR1 is MNHEY and CDR2 is SVGEGT in the germline V gene. This CDR3 has 17 residues. Incomplete CDR3 DNA: TGTGCCAGCAGCTATACTAGCGGGGGGGCGGGAGCCGAGACC. It encodes CASSYTSGGAGAET. The full CDR3 reads CASSYTSGGAGAETQYF.

Comments on this clone: The read is 3 residues too short to cover the CDR3 end, so that end is filled in from the germline J gene. The chain links TRBV18 to TRBJ2-1, with D perhaps matching TRBD1 (5 bases). Germline CDR1 reads KGHSH; CDR2 reads LQKENI. V was pared by 5 bases and J by 9 bases, with 11 bases between. This CDR3 comprises 12 residues. The sequenced CDR3 bases are TGTGCCAGCTCAAACAATAGGGGTGAG. It specifies CASSNNRGE. In full, the CDR3 reads CASSNNRGEQFF.